The 31 T cell receptor beta chains in this list originate from one sample, sequenced in a study of blood T cell repertoires in COVID-19. The table came from immunoSEQ multiplex PCR; TCRdb's copy has only in-frame clones and leaves some out. This table holds 200,000 to 250,000 clones, more than 70% found once. Source material: peripheral blood. These receptors were taken from an older man with acute or convalescent COVID-19.

This chain links TRBV4-2 with TRBJ2-5; 10 bases match TRBD1. V shed 5 bases, J shed 5 bases, and the junction held 8 bases outside the gene matches. Germline-derived CDR1 and CDR2 are LGHNA and YNFKEQ. CDR3 length equals 15 residues. This chain's CDR3 is CASSRTGGLGETQYF. The CDR3 coding sequence is TGTGCCAGCAGCAGGACAGGGGGTCTAGGGGAGACCCAGTACTTC.

The V call is TRBV28, the J call TRBJ1-5; D remains ambiguous. Germline V CDR1 and CDR2: MDHEN, SYDVKM. The CDR3 is 15 amino acids. V was shortened by 3 bases and J by 0 bases, with 9 bases between the two germline ends. CDR3: CASSFVQYSNQPQHF. The CDR3 nucleotides read TGTGCCAGCAGTTTTGTACAGTATAGCAATCAGCCCCAGCATTTT.

The CDR3 bases are TGCGCCAGCAGCTTCGGGACTTCCAGCGGGGAGCAGTTCTTC. The encoded protein is CASSFGTSSGEQFF. The chain joins TRBV5-1 to TRBJ2-1; tentative D call: TRBD2 (6 bases). The CDR3 is 14 residues long. CDR1 and CDR2 (germline): SGHRS, YFSETQ. V shed 2 bases and J shed 10 bases, with 16 bases lying between them.

This chain joins TRBV19 and TRBJ1-2, with 7 positions matching TRBD1. The germline V gene has CDR1 LNHDA and CDR2 SQIVND (reference sequence). The CDR3 has 13 amino acids. Trimming at V came to 5 bases and at J to 6 bases, leaving 6 bases not matched to a gene. CDR3 sequence: CASSLRTGDGYTF. The CDR3 nucleotides read TGTGCCAGTAGTTTGAGGACAGGTGATGGCTACACCTTC.

The chain joins TRBV12-3 or TRBV12-4 to TRBJ1-1; TRBD1 is a possible D gene (6 bases). V lost 5 bases and J lost 5, with 12 bases in between. The CDR3 covers 13 residues. In DNA form, the CDR3 reads TGTGCCAGCAGTCTACAGGGATGGACTGAAGCTTTCTTT. Amino acid sequence: CASSLQGWTEAFF.

This clone showed up just a few times. The V gene is TRBV6-5, the J gene TRBJ1-5, with 9 bases lining up with TRBD1. Losses at the gene ends were 6 bases for V and 2 bases for J; bases not matched to a gene: 2. This CDR3 has 14 amino acids. Germline loops: CDR1 MNHEY, CDR2 SVGAGI. The CDR3 bases are TGTGCCAGCAGGGGACAGGGAGGCAATCAGCCCCAGCATTTT. The encoded protein is CASRGQGGNQPQHF.

The chain carries TRBV4-1 and TRBJ2-2; D might be TRBD1 (5 bases). The CDR3 covers 17 residues. Germline CDR1 and CDR2: MGHRA and YSYEKL. Trimming pared 0 bases from V and 7 bases from J, leaving 18 bases between. CDR3 protein: CASSQDWAPGLGGELFF. CDR3 nucleotide sequence: TGCGCCAGCAGCCAAGATTGGGCCCCAGGGTTGGGCGGGGAGCTGTTTTTT.

The rearrangement uses TRBV5-6 and TRBJ1-2; the match to TRBD1 covers 7 bases. With V trimmed by 2 bases and J by 4 bases, 5 bases remained unmatched. There are 14 residues in the CDR3. CDR1 is SGHDT, CDR2 YYEEEE, per germline. CDR3 in amino acids: CASSLGDSSYGYTF. As DNA, the CDR3 is TGTGCCAGCAGCTTAGGGGACAGCTCCTATGGCTACACCTTC.

V usage is TRBV7-2 and J usage is TRBJ1-2, with TRBD1 matching 7 bases. Germline V lookup: CDR1 SGHTA, CDR2 FQGNSA. The V segment lost 5 bases and the J segment 0 bases; nucleotides outside the gene matches: 3. This CDR3 has 14 residues. Written as DNA, the CDR3 is TGTGCCAGCAGCGAGGGGGCAGCTAACTATGGCTACACCTTC. It translates to CASSEGAANYGYTF.

The chain has TRBV7-2 and TRBJ1-2; TRBD1 matches 9 bases. Germline loops: CDR1 SGHTA, CDR2 FQGNSA. This CDR3 contains 14 residues. Germline trimming cut 2 bases from V and 8 bases from J; bases unmatched to any gene: 6. Written as DNA, the CDR3 is TGTGCCAGCAGCTTATCAACAGGGGGCGCGGGCTACACCTTC. This sequence encodes CASSLSTGGAGYTF. The variable domain in full, completed from reference TRBV7-2 and TRBJ1-2, reads GAGVSQSPSNKVTEKGKDVELRCDPISGHTALYWYRQSLGQGLEFLIYFQGNSAPDKSGLPSDRFSAERTGGSVSTLTIQRTQQEDSAVYLCASSLSTGGAGYTFGSGTRLTVV.

The rearrangement links TRBV4-2 to TRBJ2-7; D may be TRBD1 (6 bases). The CDR3 has 13 amino acids. Trimming cost V 6 bases and J 2 bases, with 11 bases left between them. Germline-derived CDR1 and CDR2 are LGHNA and YNFKEQ. CDR3 sequence: CASSLEGAYEQYF. For the CDR3, the DNA is TGTGCCAGCAGTCTTGAGGGGGCCTACGAGCAGTACTTC.

The gene calls are TRBV28 and TRBJ2-7; 7 bases line up with TRBD1. V shed 5 bases and J 1 base; nucleotides not matched to a gene: 11. The germline gives CDR1 MDHEN, CDR2 SYDVKM. There are 16 residues in the CDR3. The CDR3 loop is CASSLSSGTASYEQYF. The DNA of the CDR3 is TGTGCCAGCAGTCTTTCCTCCGGGACAGCGTCCTACGAGCAGTACTTC.

This chain joins TRBV2 and TRBJ1-4; no firm D call. The V and J ends lost 5 bases and 0 bases respectively, with 19 bases between them. CDR3 length: 18 residues. In germline, CDR1 is SNHLY, CDR2 FYNNEI. The CDR3 DNA follows: TGTGCCAGCAGTTACGATCCCCGGAGAACTGCAACTAATGAAAAACTGTTTTTT. It codes for CASSYDPRRTATNEKLFF.

The chain joins TRBV28 to TRBJ1-1, with TRBD1 as a possible D gene (5 bases). V dropped 4 bases and J dropped 7 bases, with 10 bases sitting between them. Germline V gene sequence: CDR1 MDHEN, CDR2 SYDVKM. The CDR3 consists of 12 residues. CDR3 coding DNA: TGTGCCAGCAGTTCCGCAGGGAATGAAGCTTTCTTT. Protein sequence: CASSSAGNEAFF.

This clone was found a few times. This chain joins TRBV2 and TRBJ1-3; tentatively, D is TRBD1 (5 bases). The CDR3 is 14 residues long. V was trimmed by 10 bases and J by 3 bases, leaving 16 bases between them. Germline values: CDR1 SNHLY, CDR2 FYNNEI. The CDR3: CAIKRKGNGNTIYF. CDR3 nucleotide sequence: TGTGCCATAAAGCGAAAGGGGAATGGAAACACCATATATTTT.

This clone has only one observation. J is TRBJ1-1 and V is TRBV19, with D possibly being TRBD1 (6 bases). The CDR3 sequence is 13 residues long. CDR1 and CDR2 (germline): LNHDA, SQIVND (reference sequence). V lost 8 bases and J lost 2, with 12 bases in between. CDR3 DNA sequence: TGTGCCAGTGTAGAGGGGGTCAACACTGAAGCTTTCTTT. Encoded protein: CASVEGVNTEAFF. The full variable domain, its missing parts supplied by reference TRBV19 and TRBJ1-1, is DGGITQSPKYLFRKEGQNVTLSCEQNLNHDAMYWYRQDPGQGLRLIYYSQIVNDFQKGDIAEGYSVSREKKESFPLTVTSAQKNPTAFYLCASVEGVNTEAFFGQGTRLTVV.

This sequence joins TRBV5-1 and TRBJ2-1, with 9 bases lining up with TRBD2. J gave up 10 bases and V 4 bases, and 9 bases lay outside the gene matches. The CDR3 runs 14 residues. Germline V gene data show CDR1 as SGHRS and CDR2 as YFSETQ. CDR3 nucleotide sequence: TGCGCCAGCAGCATGGGGACTAGCCCCCCGGAGCAGTTCTTC. Translation gives CASSMGTSPPEQFF.

There are a few counts of this clone. This chain links TRBV19 with TRBJ1-5; no definite D call. The V and J ends lost 5 bases and 4 bases respectively, with 15 bases between them. CDR1 LNHDA and CDR2 SQIVND come from the germline V gene (reference sequence). The CDR3 spans 15 residues. The CDR3 sequence is CASSLTPDTNQPQHF. CDR3 nucleotide sequence: TGTGCCAGTAGTCTAACACCCGACACGAATCAGCCCCAGCATTTT. Based on the CDR3 plus reference TRBV19 and TRBJ1-5, the full variable domain is DGGITQSPKYLFRKEGQNVTLSCEQNLNHDAMYWYRQDPGQGLRLIYYSQIVNDFQKGDIAEGYSVSREKKESFPLTVTSAQKNPTAFYLCASSLTPDTNQPQHFGDGTRLSIL.

The rearrangement joins TRBV7-2 to TRBJ1-1; 11 nucleotides line up with TRBD1. Germline CDR1 SGHTA, CDR2 FQGNSA. Trimming removed 4 bases from V and 5 bases from J; junction bases left unmatched: 6. CDR3 length: 15 residues. The CDR3 loop reads CASSSRTGGATEAFF. In DNA form, the CDR3 reads TGTGCCAGCAGCTCGAGGACAGGGGGCGCGACTGAAGCTTTCTTT.

In its sample, this clone was seen once. V and J are TRBV10-3 and TRBJ1-1; D perhaps matches TRBD1 (5 bases). In germline, CDR1 is ENHRY, CDR2 SYGVKD. This CDR3 is built from 14 residues. V shed 0 bases and J shed 6 bases, with 11 bases lying between them. The CDR3 coding sequence is TGTGCCATCAGTGAGTCGAATTCGGGGGCTGAAGCTTTCTTT. Translating it yields CAISESNSGAEAFF.

V usage is TRBV5-1 and J usage is TRBJ2-2; 9 bases line up with TRBD1. This CDR3 contains 15 residues. Germline CDR1 and CDR2: SGHRS and YFSETQ. Trimming at V came to 2 bases and at J to 6 bases, leaving 5 bases not matched to a gene. CDR3 coding DNA: TGCGCCAGCAGCTTTGGGGACAGGGTGGCCGGGGAGCTGTTTTTT. Protein sequence: CASSFGDRVAGELFF.

The rearrangement links TRBV14 to TRBJ2-3, with a possible D match to TRBD2 (5 bases). The CDR3 totals 13 residues. Germline-derived CDR1 and CDR2 are SGHDN and FVKESK. Between the trimmed V and J ends, which lost 0 bases and 11 bases, there was a span of 12 bases. The CDR3 is CASSQDRLARQYF. The CDR3 nucleotides are TGTGCCAGCAGCCAAGATAGGCTAGCACGGCAGTATTTT.

CDR3: CASRSTAGGYEQYF. CDR3 nucleotide sequence: TGTGCCAGCAGGTCGACAGCGGGAGGCTACGAGCAGTACTTC. The chain has TRBV6-5 and TRBJ2-7; 9 bases line up with TRBD2. The germline gives CDR1 MNHEY, CDR2 SVGAGI. V gave up 6 bases and J gave up 3 bases; unmatched junction bases: 6. The length of the CDR3 is 14 residues.

The rearrangement uses TRBV3-1 (or the pseudogene TRBV3-2) and TRBJ2-7; TRBD2 might be the D (6 bases). V shed 7 bases and J shed 2 bases, with 15 bases lying between them. CDR3 length equals 14 residues. From germline, CDR1 is LGHDT and CDR2 YNNKEL (reference sequence). CDR3 amino acids: CASNPSGSTYEQYF. In nucleotides, the CDR3 is TGTGCCAGCAACCCAAGCGGGTCAACCTACGAGCAGTACTTC.

V gene TRBV3-1 (or the pseudogene TRBV3-2) combines with J gene TRBJ2-7, with 7 positions matching TRBD2. CDR1 is LGHDT and CDR2 is YNNKEL in the germline V gene (reference sequence). CDR3 length: 17 amino acids. V lost 0 bases, J lost 3 bases, and 11 bases stayed unmatched. The CDR3 DNA is TGTGCCAGCAGCCAAGACAGTCTCGGGGGGAAACTCTACGAGCAGTACTTC. Translating gives CASSQDSLGGKLYEQYF.

The V gene is TRBV2, the J gene TRBJ1-2; D is ambiguous. Trimming removed 7 bases at V and 10 bases at J, with 19 bases between. In germline, CDR1 is SNHLY, CDR2 FYNNEI. This CDR3 has 13 amino acids. The CDR3 nucleotides read TGTGCCAGCACCTCTCCCGGAGTATCGGTCTACACCTTC. Translating gives CASTSPGVSVYTF.

This chain uses TRBV6-2 or TRBV6-3 with TRBJ1-5; the D is unclear. V lost 2 bases, J lost 7 bases, and 15 bases lay in between. CDR3 size: 15 residues. CDR1 and CDR2 from the germline V gene are MNHEY and SVGEGT. This CDR3 is CASSYEVALPQPQHF. DNA for the CDR3: TGTGCCAGCAGTTACGAGGTCGCATTACCCCAGCCCCAGCATTTT.

The chain couples TRBV28 to TRBJ2-7, with TRBD1 identical over 7 bases. Germline values: CDR1 MDHEN, CDR2 SYDVKM. The CDR3 consists of 14 residues. With V trimmed by 3 bases and J by 5 bases, 7 bases remained unmatched. The CDR3 sequence: CASSFDRVVDEQYF. The CDR3 coding sequence is TGTGCCAGCAGTTTCGACAGGGTTGTAGACGAGCAGTACTTC. Full variable domain (remainder filled in from reference TRBV28 and TRBJ2-7): DVKVTQSSRYLVKRTGEKVFLECVQDMDHENMFWYRQDPGLGLRLIYFSYDVKMKEKGDIPEGYSVSREKKERFSLILESASTNQTSMYLCASSFDRVVDEQYFGPGTRLTVT.

This chain joins TRBV10-2 and TRBJ1-4; TRBD1 matches at 7 bases. CDR1 and CDR2 from the germline V gene are WSHSY and SAAADI. CDR3 length: 14 amino acids. The V segment lost 8 bases and the J segment 11 bases; nucleotides outside the gene matches: 14. CDR3 residues: CASSGGNLAGKLFF. For the CDR3, the DNA is TGCGCCAGCTCAGGGGGTAACCTCGCTGGGAAACTGTTTTTT.

CDR3 sequence reads: CASSLVGQMNTEAFF. CDR3 DNA sequence: TGTGCCAGCAGCTTAGTAGGACAGATGAACACTGAAGCTTTCTTT. The chain is built from TRBV7-9 and TRBJ1-1; D may be TRBD1 (6 bases). In germline, CDR1 is SEHNR, CDR2 FQNEAQ (reference sequence). The CDR3 has 15 amino acids. V was trimmed by 1 base and J by 0 bases, leaving 9 bases between them.

The rearrangement joins TRBV28 to TRBJ1-4, with D unresolved. The CDR3 is made up of 15 amino acids. The V gene's germline CDR1 is MDHEN and CDR2 SYDVKM. Trimming removed 7 bases at V and 0 bases at J, with 12 bases between. The CDR3 spells CASTLSGATNEKLFF. CDR3 in DNA: TGTGCCAGCACTCTATCGGGAGCAACTAATGAAAAACTGTTTTTT.